The 26 T cell receptor beta chains given below trace back to one sample, sequenced in a study of T cells of healthy individuals. TCRdb re-called the 5' RACE reads through MiXCR, storing one row per CDR3 protein. The table has over 95,000 distinct CDR3 sequences, 17% seen once. The receptors here all came from a human donor in good health.

This clonotype showed up many times. CDR3 protein: CASSLSPAGNNEQFF. CDR3 nucleotide sequence: TGTGCCAGCAGCTTATCCCCGGCAGGGAACAATGAGCAGTTCTTC. The chain has TRBV7-9 and TRBJ2-1, with D possibly matching TRBD1 (5 bases). V was trimmed by 2 bases and J by 5 bases, leaving 13 bases between them. The CDR3 covers 15 residues. Germline V gene lookup returns CDR1 SEHNR and CDR2 FQNEAQ (reference sequence).

This clonotype was seen many times. This chain uses TRBV20-1 with TRBJ1-2; a possible D gene is TRBD1 (5 bases). The V end was cut by 1 base, the J end by 5 bases, with 8 bases between. The CDR3 totals 12 residues. Germline values: CDR1 DFQATT, CDR2 SNEGSKA (reference sequence). The CDR3 loop reads CSARGQIYGYTF. As DNA, the CDR3 is TGCAGTGCTAGAGGACAGATTTATGGCTACACCTTC.

V usage is TRBV7-9 and J usage is TRBJ2-3; TRBD2 matches at 7 bases. This CDR3 is 14 amino acids long. With V trimmed by 5 bases and J by 0 bases, 2 bases remained unmatched. The germline V gene has CDR1 SEHNR and CDR2 FQNEAQ (reference sequence). CDR3 bases: TGTGCCAGCAGCGGGAGGGGAAGCACAGATACGCAGTATTTT. Translated, it gives CASSGRGSTDTQYF.

The V gene is TRBV6-5, the J gene TRBJ2-1; TRBD2 matches 10 bases. Unmatched junction bases numbered 7, after V lost 6 bases and J lost 8 bases. The CDR3 contains 14 residues. The germline V gene encodes CDR1 MNHEY and CDR2 SVGAGI. The CDR3 protein is CASRPSGSFDEQFF. The CDR3 DNA sequence: TGTGCCAGCAGGCCTAGCGGGAGTTTCGATGAGCAGTTCTTC.

In DNA form, the CDR3 reads TGCGCCAGCAGCCCCAGGGGGGGCACTGAAGCTTTCTTT. It yields the protein CASSPRGGTEAFF. The V call is TRBV4-3, the J call TRBJ1-1; 7 positions match TRBD1. The length of the CDR3 is 13 residues. V was clipped by 4 bases and J by 4 bases; unmatched bases: 3. The germline V gene has CDR1 LGHNA and CDR2 YSLEER.

This clonotype was detected a few times. J is TRBJ1-5 and V is TRBV21-1. TRBV21-1 is assigned pseudogene status. The CDR3 spans 16 residues. The CDR3 region is CASSKGPRGFAQPQHF. The CDR3 nucleotides are TGTGCCAGCAGCAAAGGGCCGCGAGGGTTCGCTCAGCCCCAGCATTTT.

This clonotype was found a few times. The genes are TRBV27 and TRBJ1-1; 9 positions agree with TRBD1. CDR3 length equals 14 residues. Per the germline V gene, CDR1 is MNHEY and CDR2 is SMNVEV (reference sequence). The V and J ends lost 6 bases and 5 bases, in that order; junction bases with no gene match: 7. The CDR3 protein is CASRLDRGSTEAFF. For the CDR3, the DNA is TGTGCCAGCAGGTTAGACAGGGGGTCAACTGAAGCTTTCTTT.

The chain is built from TRBV29-1 and TRBJ1-1, with D maybe TRBD1 (5 bases). Trimming cost V 4 bases and J 1 base, with 10 bases left between them. CDR3 size: 13 residues. From germline, CDR1 is SQVTM and CDR2 ANQGSEA. The CDR3, as DNA: TGCAGCGTTGTGGTGCAGGGGAACACTGAAGCTTTCTTT. Amino acid sequence: CSVVVQGNTEAFF.

This clonotype appeared a few times. The chain uses TRBV3-1 and TRBJ2-1, with 8 bases matching TRBD2. The CDR3 extends over 14 amino acids. V shed 4 bases, J shed 6 bases, and the junction held 5 bases outside the gene matches. Germline V gives CDR1 LGHDT, CDR2 YNNKEL (reference sequence). The CDR3 protein is CASSPRTSPNEQFF. CDR3 nucleotide sequence: TGTGCCAGCAGCCCTCGGACTAGCCCCAATGAGCAGTTCTTC.

At least ten counts were recorded for this clonotype. V is TRBV4-2 and J is TRBJ1-4, with 9 bases matching TRBD1. This CDR3 comprises 16 residues. The junction had 9 bases not matched to a gene; V was cut back by 3 bases and J by 7 bases. Germline values: CDR1 LGHNA, CDR2 YNFKEQ. The CDR3 spells CASSQVGQGVGEKLFF. The CDR3 nucleotides are TGTGCCAGCAGCCAGGTGGGACAGGGTGTCGGTGAAAAACTGTTTTTT.

This clonotype was observed many times. The chain links TRBV5-6 to TRBJ1-2, with 9 bases aligning to TRBD1. Germline-derived CDR1 and CDR2 are SGHDT and YYEEEE. After removal of 3 bases from V and 4 bases from J, the junction contained 7 bases not matched to a gene. The CDR3 sequence is 15 residues long. CDR3: CASSSGTGNGYGYTF. CDR3 sequence (DNA): TGTGCCAGCAGCTCCGGGACAGGGAATGGCTATGGCTACACCTTC. Filled out from reference TRBV5-6 and TRBJ1-2, the complete variable domain reads DAGVTQSPTHLIKTRGQQVTLRCSPKSGHDTVSWYQQALGQGPQFIFQYYEEEERQRGNFPDRFSGHQFPNYSSELNVNALLLGDSALYLCASSSGTGNGYGYTFGSGTRLTVV.

This clonotype appeared many times. The rearrangement links TRBV6-5 to TRBJ2-6; D may be TRBD1 (5 bases). V lost 5 bases and J 0 bases, leaving 14 bases between the germline ends. From germline, CDR1 is MNHEY and CDR2 SVGAGI. This CDR3 is 17 amino acids long. The chain's CDR3 is CASSRQTPFSGANVLTF. The CDR3 nucleotides are TGTGCCAGCAGTAGACAGACCCCTTTCTCTGGGGCCAACGTCCTGACTTTC.

This clonotype has a count of ten or more. This chain joins TRBV7-2 and TRBJ2-7, with a possible D match to TRBD2 (5 bases). Germline lookup yields CDR1 SGHTA and CDR2 FQGNSA. This CDR3 spans 14 amino acids. Trimming stripped 5 bases from V and 3 bases from J, with 14 bases between. CDR3 sequence reads: CASSPDAGGYEQYF. CDR3 nucleotides: TGTGCCAGCAGCCCAGACGCAGGAGGCTACGAGCAGTACTTC.

The table lists this clonotype with a few counts. This chain joins TRBV6-4 and TRBJ2-1, with D possibly being TRBD2 (6 bases). The CDR3 is 16 amino acids. Germline V gives CDR1 MRHNA, CDR2 SNTAGT. V lost 2 bases, J lost 5 bases, and 16 bases lay in between. The DNA of the CDR3 is TGTGCCAGCAGTGACGGGTTAGCTAGCGAAAACAATGAGCAGTTCTTC. Its translation is CASSDGLASENNEQFF.

There are many counts of this clonotype. The V gene is TRBV12-3 or TRBV12-4, the J gene TRBJ2-7, with 10 nucleotides matching TRBD1. The CDR3 extends over 14 amino acids. V was pared by 6 bases and J by 7 bases, with 9 bases of the junction left unmatched. CDR3 coding DNA: TGTGCCAGCAGATCCGGGACAGGGGCTTGGGAGCAGTACTTC. This sequence encodes CASRSGTGAWEQYF.

This clonotype was seen a handful of times. The genes are TRBV4-3 and TRBJ1-2; D perhaps matches TRBD1 (5 bases). Germline CDR1 LGHNA, CDR2 YSLEER. The CDR3 length is 15 residues. V lost 0 bases and J 1 base, leaving 9 bases between the germline ends. The CDR3 DNA sequence: TGCGCCAGCAGCCAAGAAGCAGGGATTAACTATGGCTACACCTTC. This codes for CASSQEAGINYGYTF.

This rearrangement joins TRBV7-9 to TRBJ2-3, with 10 bases that match TRBD2. The CDR3 totals 16 residues. The trim removed 5 bases at V and 4 bases at J, leaving 9 bases unmatched. The germline gives CDR1 SEHNR, CDR2 FQNEAQ (reference sequence). CDR3 sequence reads: CASSPTLAGVPDTQYF. CDR3 DNA: TGTGCCAGCAGCCCCACCCTAGCGGGAGTCCCAGATACGCAGTATTTT.

The chain uses TRBV15 and TRBJ1-5; the match to TRBD1 covers 7 bases. Germline CDR1 and CDR2: LNHNV and YYDKDF (reference sequence). V shed 3 bases, J shed 2 bases, and the junction held 10 bases outside the gene matches. This CDR3 has 17 residues. This CDR3 reads CATSRNRGARGNQPQHF. The CDR3 nucleotides read TGTGCCACCAGCAGGAACAGGGGAGCGAGGGGCAATCAGCCCCAGCATTTT.

The chain links TRBV6-2 or TRBV6-3 to TRBJ2-7; D is perhaps TRBD1 or TRBD2 (5 bases each). This CDR3 contains 15 residues. The V gene lost 3 bases and the J gene lost 2 bases, with 14 bases spanning the gap. From germline, CDR1 is MNHEY and CDR2 SVGEGT. CDR3 amino acids: CASSYMSSRAYEQYF. In DNA, the CDR3 is TGTGCCAGCAGTTATATGTCTAGCAGGGCCTACGAGCAGTACTTC.

This chain links TRBV27 with TRBJ1-5; TRBD1 matches at 8 bases. CDR1 is MNHEY, CDR2 SMNVEV, per germline (reference sequence). V shed 7 bases and J 2 bases; nucleotides not matched to a gene: 16. The CDR3 is 18 amino acids. CDR3 sequence: CASKRAGGYGIGNQPQHF. In DNA form, the CDR3 reads TGTGCCAGCAAGAGGGCAGGGGGCTATGGTATTGGCAATCAGCCCCAGCATTTT.

This clonotype was detected a few times. The chain couples TRBV28 to TRBJ1-1; D may be TRBD1 (5 bases). The CDR3 sequence is 15 residues long. The ends were cut back, 1 base at V and 1 base at J, with 10 bases in the middle. CDR1 MDHEN and CDR2 SYDVKM come from the germline V gene. In DNA form, the CDR3 reads TGTGCCAGCAGTTTATTGGGGCCCCGGAACACTGAAGCTTTCTTT. Translating gives CASSLLGPRNTEAFF.

The chain combines TRBV6-2 or TRBV6-3 with TRBJ2-7, with a tentative D call TRBD1 (5 bases). Germline V gene data show CDR1 as MNHEY and CDR2 as SVGEGT. The CDR3 is 12 amino acids. V lost 8 bases and J 5 bases, leaving 13 bases between the germline ends. The CDR3 spells CASRYQGHEQYF. DNA of the CDR3: TGTGCCAGCCGATACCAGGGCCACGAGCAGTACTTC.

This clonotype occurred a few times. J is TRBJ2-1 and V is TRBV2; D perhaps matches TRBD2 (5 bases). V lost 2 bases, J lost 3 bases, and 11 bases lay in between. Looked up from germline, CDR1 is SNHLY and CDR2 is FYNNEI. The CDR3 contains 15 residues. This CDR3 is CASSEIPGNYNEQFF. The CDR3 DNA reads TGTGCCAGCAGTGAAATTCCGGGAAACTACAATGAGCAGTTCTTC.

This clonotype has a count of ten or more. This chain connects TRBV7-9 to TRBJ1-1; D uncertain. Germline V gene sequence: CDR1 SEHNR, CDR2 FQNEAQ (reference sequence). The CDR3 runs to 15 residues. V lost 2 bases to trimming and J lost 0 bases, with 10 bases between them. The DNA for the CDR3 is TGTGCCAGCAGCTTATTTGGCCCCATGAACACTGAAGCTTTCTTT. Protein: CASSLFGPMNTEAFF.

This clonotype was detected a few times. The chain links TRBV9 to TRBJ2-5; a possible D gene is TRBD2 (5 bases). Germline V CDR1 and CDR2: SGDLS, YYNGEE. V gave up 3 bases and J gave up 0 bases, with 12 bases separating them. The CDR3 is 15 residues long. DNA of the CDR3: TGTGCCAGCAGCGAAACCTTAGCGTACCAAGAGACCCAGTACTTC. This gives the protein CASSETLAYQETQYF.

This clonotype was seen a few times. The genes are TRBV4-3 and TRBJ1-4, with D hard to call. Germline loops: CDR1 LGHNA, CDR2 YSLEER. V was clipped by 0 bases and J by 12 bases, with 8 bases between them. This CDR3 has 12 amino acids. This CDR3 is CASSQDGWELFF. The CDR3 DNA reads as TGCGCCAGCAGCCAAGATGGATGGGAACTGTTTTTT.